This passage covers 19 T cell receptor beta chains from one sample sequenced in a study of human CD8 memory T cell subsets. Libraries targeted TCR beta using 5' RACE with UMIs. TCRdb re-called the 5' RACE reads and catalogs CDR3 proteins one per entry, DNA excluded. The repertoire table contains 9,000 to 13,000 distinct CDR3 sequences. Sequencing was performed on CD8+ stem-like memory T cells (TSCM and TCM) sorted from PBMCs. This sample's subset: stem-like memory CD8 T cells (TSTEM), CCR7+ PD-1- TIGIT-. Every receptor here comes from a human donor in good health.

The rearrangement joins TRBV7-9 to TRBJ1-2. There are 12 residues in the CDR3. Germline V gene data show CDR1 as SEHNR and CDR2 as FQNEAQ (reference sequence). The CDR3 spells CASSIRDYGYTF.

Frequency places this clonotype as medium-sized. This sequence joins TRBV27 and TRBJ1-1; absent DNA, TCRdb's TRBD1 call cannot be checked. Germline V lookup: CDR1 MNHEY, CDR2 SMNVEV (reference sequence). This CDR3 comprises 13 residues. CDR3 sequence reads: CASSLYTGTEAFF.

V usage is TRBV27 and J usage is TRBJ1-1. The length of the CDR3 is 15 residues. In germline, CDR1 is MNHEY, CDR2 SMNVEV (reference sequence). CDR3 sequence: CASSFSGARALEAFF.

The V and J genes are TRBV5-1 and TRBJ2-1. Per the germline V gene, CDR1 is SGHRS and CDR2 is YFSETQ. The CDR3 is made up of 14 amino acids. CDR3 sequence reads: CASSLASEYNEQFF.

This rearrangement joins TRBV5-1 to TRBJ1-1; the D call of TRBD1 rests on TCRdb alone, since no DNA is present to check it. This CDR3 has 14 amino acids. The V gene's germline CDR1 is SGHRS and CDR2 YFSETQ. The CDR3 here is CASSRRGVGTEAFF.

The CDR3 sequence is CSVEDPGHSSYEQYF. The V gene is TRBV29-1, the J gene TRBJ2-7; the TCRdb D gene call, TRBD1, has no DNA to confirm it. The CDR3 contains 15 residues. Germline V gives CDR1 SQVTM, CDR2 ANQGSEA.

The chain carries TRBV27 and TRBJ2-7; TCRdb returns TRBD1, unconfirmable since there is no DNA. The CDR3 spans 17 residues. Germline V lookup: CDR1 MNHEY, CDR2 SMNVEV (reference sequence). The CDR3 region is CASSLSPPGSGSYEQYF.

The chain combines TRBV7-3 with TRBJ1-3. CDR1 SGHTA and CDR2 FQGTGA come from the germline V gene. The CDR3 has 13 residues. The CDR3 sequence is CASSLIGGNTIYF.

V usage is TRBV28 and J usage is TRBJ2-7; TCRdb proposes TRBD1, but this gene call is untestable without DNA. Germline assignment: CDR1 MDHEN and CDR2 SYDVKM. The CDR3 is 15 residues long. This chain's CDR3 is CASSRHGPPPYEQYF.

J is TRBJ1-1 and V is TRBV20-1. The V gene's germline CDR1 is DFQATT and CDR2 SNEGSKA (reference sequence). The CDR3 has 16 residues. This CDR3 is CSAREVGTWGNTEAFF.

The chain links TRBV12-3 or TRBV12-4 to TRBJ1-6; TCRdb's D call of TRBD1 is untestable without DNA. CDR3 length: 13 amino acids. The CDR3 here is CASYDRADSPLHF.

The CDR3 loop is CSATWIQLGSSYNEQFF. The chain couples TRBV20-1 to TRBJ2-1. The CDR3 covers 17 residues. From germline, CDR1 is DFQATT and CDR2 SNEGSKA (reference sequence).

The gene calls are TRBV20-1 and TRBJ2-1; without DNA, the TCRdb call of TRBD1 cannot be checked. The CDR3 length is 15 residues. Germline lookup yields CDR1 DFQATT and CDR2 SNEGSKA (reference sequence). The CDR3 sequence is CSARDSRGTYNEQFF.

The CDR3 sequence is CASSHRDSSYEQYF. The chain is built from TRBV2 and TRBJ2-7; there is no DNA to check the TCRdb D call of TRBD2. In germline, CDR1 is SNHLY, CDR2 FYNNEI. This CDR3 has 14 amino acids.

The chain is built from TRBV11-2 and TRBJ2-5. The CDR3 contains 13 residues. CDR1 is SGHAT and CDR2 is FQNNGV in the germline V gene. CDR3 loop: CASSSPFGETQYF.

The rearrangement uses TRBV5-4 and TRBJ2-5; TCRdb designates TRBD1, a call that cannot be tested without DNA. There are 16 residues in the CDR3. Germline V CDR1 and CDR2: SGHNT, YYREEE (reference sequence). This CDR3 is CASSLVVVGVGETQYF.

The chain couples TRBV4-1 to TRBJ1-5; TCRdb reports TRBD1, a call that lacks DNA to check it against. This CDR3 is built from 16 residues. Germline assignment: CDR1 MGHRA and CDR2 YSYEKL. The CDR3 loop reads CASSQDPGQGWSPQHF.

The V gene is TRBV7-6, the J gene TRBJ1-2; TCRdb's D call of TRBD1 is untestable without DNA. CDR3 length: 16 amino acids. Germline values: CDR1 SGHVS, CDR2 FNYEAQ. This CDR3 is CASSSTTGAGDYGYTF.

In terms of frequency, this clonotype is large. The CDR3 region is CAINGEGTYEQYF. V gene TRBV10-3 combines with J gene TRBJ2-7; TCRdb designates TRBD1, a call that cannot be tested without DNA. CDR3 size: 13 residues. The germline V gene has CDR1 ENHRY and CDR2 SYGVKD.